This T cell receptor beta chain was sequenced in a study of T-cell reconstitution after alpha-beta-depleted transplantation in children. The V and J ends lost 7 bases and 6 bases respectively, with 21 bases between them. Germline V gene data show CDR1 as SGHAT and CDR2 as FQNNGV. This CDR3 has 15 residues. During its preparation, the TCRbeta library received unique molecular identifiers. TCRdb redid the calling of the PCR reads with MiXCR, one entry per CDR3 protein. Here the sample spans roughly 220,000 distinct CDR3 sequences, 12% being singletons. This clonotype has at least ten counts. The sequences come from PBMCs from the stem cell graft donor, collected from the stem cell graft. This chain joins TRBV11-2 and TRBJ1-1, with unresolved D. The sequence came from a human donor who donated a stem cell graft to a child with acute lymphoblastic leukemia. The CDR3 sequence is CASTKMRAPPPEAFF. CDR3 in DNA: TGTGCCAGCACCAAAATGCGGGCCCCACCACCTGAAGCTTTCTTT.